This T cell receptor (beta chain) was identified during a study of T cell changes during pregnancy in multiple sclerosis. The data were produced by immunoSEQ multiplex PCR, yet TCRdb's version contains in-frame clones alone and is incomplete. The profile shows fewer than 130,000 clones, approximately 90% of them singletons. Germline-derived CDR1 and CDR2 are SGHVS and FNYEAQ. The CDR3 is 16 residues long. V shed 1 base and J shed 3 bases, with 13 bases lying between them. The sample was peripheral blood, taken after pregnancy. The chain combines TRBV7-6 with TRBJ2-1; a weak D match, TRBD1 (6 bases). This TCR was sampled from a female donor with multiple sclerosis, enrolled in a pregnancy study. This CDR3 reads CASSLVISGVYNEQFF. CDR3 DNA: TGTGCCAGCAGCTTAGTTATATCAGGGGTCTACAATGAGCAGTTCTTC.